These 27 T cell receptor beta chains originate from one sample sequenced in a study of beta chain features in type 1 diabetes. General study findings and limits: Researchers report that Type 1 diabetes patients had moderately but significantly shorter TCRB CDR3s across all four CD4+ subsets.

What was sequenced were expressed TCRB transcripts, since all of the isolated RNA had been reverse transcribed. Profiling relied on immunoSEQ multiplex PCR, and the TCRdb table lists in-frame clones only, not all of them. The sample holds hundreds of thousands of clones, about an eighth seen once. These receptors have no identified antigens. Sequenced: naive CD4+ T cells from blood. The source of these receptors is a man aged 18 to 30 with type 1 diabetes.

CDR3 coding DNA: TGTGCCAGCAGCCCTCGTCCCGGGACAGGGGGCGATGAGCAGTTCTTC. Protein sequence: CASSPRPGTGGDEQFF. The chain employs TRBV9 and TRBJ2-1; 12 bases are shared with TRBD1. Germline lookup yields CDR1 SGDLS and CDR2 YYNGEE. CDR3 size: 16 residues. V gave up 4 bases and J gave up 8 bases; unmatched junction bases: 10.

Of note for this clone: Other DNA sequences in this sample translate to the same CDR3. The rearrangement joins TRBV29-1 to TRBJ1-2, with unresolved D. In germline, CDR1 is SQVTM, CDR2 ANQGSEA. Between the trimmed V and J ends, which lost 4 bases and 2 bases, there was a span of 5 bases. This CDR3 has 11 amino acids. CDR3 region: CSVVENYGYTF. CDR3 coding DNA: TGCAGCGTTGTAGAAAACTATGGCTACACCTTC.

In this sample, this clone turned up a few times. The chain combines TRBV19 with TRBJ2-3, with 8 bases lining up with TRBD1. J was trimmed by 4 bases and V by 5 bases; bases with no gene match: 8. CDR3 length: 15 amino acids. Germline CDR1 is LNHDA and CDR2 is SQIVND (reference sequence). CDR3 coding DNA: TGTGCCAGTAGTCCGAGGACAGGGTCGGCAGATACGCAGTATTTT. Its translation: CASSPRTGSADTQYF. The full variable domain, completed using reference TRBV19 and TRBJ2-3, is DGGITQSPKYLFRKEGQNVTLSCEQNLNHDAMYWYRQDPGQGLRLIYYSQIVNDFQKGDIAEGYSVSREKKESFPLTVTSAQKNPTAFYLCASSPRTGSADTQYFGPGTRLTVL.

The chain links TRBV5-1 to TRBJ2-7; 10 positions match TRBD1. Germline-derived CDR1 and CDR2 are SGHRS and YFSETQ. J was trimmed by 3 bases and V by 2 bases; bases with no gene match: 5. The CDR3 runs 15 residues. DNA for the CDR3: TGCGCCAGCAGCTTCCCCGGGACAGGGGACTACGAGCAGTACTTC. It encodes CASSFPGTGDYEQYF.

The rearrangement uses TRBV7-9 and TRBJ1-1, with D unclear. The CDR3 has 15 amino acids. In germline, CDR1 is SEHNR, CDR2 FQNEAQ (reference sequence). V dropped 5 bases and J dropped 5 bases, with 18 bases sitting between them. The CDR3 region is CASSLMGGVTTEAFF. Here the CDR3 DNA reads TGTGCCAGCAGCCTCATGGGTGGGGTGACGACTGAAGCTTTCTTT.

V is TRBV4-1 and J is TRBJ2-7; D is possibly TRBD2 (5 bases). Germline V lookup: CDR1 MGHRA, CDR2 YSYEKL. Trimming removed 4 bases at V and 7 bases at J, with 17 bases between. The CDR3 spans 14 residues. CDR3 loop: CASSPGIITGEQYF. The CDR3 nucleotides are TGCGCCAGCAGCCCTGGGATCATTACGGGAGAGCAGTACTTC.

This clone was counted a few times. This chain connects TRBV5-4 to TRBJ1-1; D not certain. This CDR3 comprises 13 residues. Germline values: CDR1 SGHNT, CDR2 YYREEE (reference sequence). V was clipped by 5 bases and J by 2 bases, with 10 bases between them. The CDR3 sequence is CASSPLYNTEAFF. In DNA, the CDR3 is TGTGCCAGCAGTCCGCTTTACAACACTGAAGCTTTCTTT.

The genes are TRBV18 and TRBJ2-1; weak D call: TRBD2 (5 bases). V gave up 2 bases and J gave up 7 bases, with 12 bases separating them. Germline V gene lookup returns CDR1 KGHSH and CDR2 LQKENI. The CDR3 spans 14 residues. CDR3 nucleotide sequence: TGTGCCAGCTCACCAATGGGAGCAAGTAATGAGCAGTTCTTC. As protein: CASSPMGASNEQFF.

A single count supports this clone. The chain employs TRBV7-8 and TRBJ1-4, with D unclear. Germline V gene sequence: CDR1 SGHVS, CDR2 FQNEAQ. V lost 0 bases and J 0 bases, leaving 11 bases between the germline ends. The CDR3 consists of 17 residues. As DNA, the CDR3 is TGTGCCAGCAGCTTAGCCCTACGAGCTGCAACTAATGAAAAACTGTTTTTT. It yields the protein CASSLALRAATNEKLFF.

V is TRBV6-1 and J is TRBJ1-6; the D gene is possibly TRBD1 (5 bases). V was clipped by 5 bases and J by 8 bases, with 16 bases between them. CDR1 and CDR2 from the germline V gene are MNHNS and SASEGT. The CDR3 length is 15 residues. Here the CDR3 DNA reads TGTGCCAGCAGTCCCTTAAGGGGAAACCATTCACCCCTCCACTTT. This gives the protein CASSPLRGNHSPLHF.

The chain is built from TRBV2 and TRBJ1-6, with unresolved D. CDR1 SNHLY and CDR2 FYNNEI come from the germline V gene. The CDR3 loop spans 15 amino acids. Trimming removed 6 bases at V and 4 bases at J, with 13 bases between. The CDR3 DNA reads TGTGCCAGCAGAGGAGTGACGTCTTATAATTCACCCCTCCACTTT. Amino acid sequence: CASRGVTSYNSPLHF.

This clone has just a few counts. The genes are TRBV10-2 and TRBJ2-1, with 12 nucleotides matching TRBD2. CDR1 and CDR2 from the germline V gene are WSHSY and SAAADI. The CDR3 runs 15 residues. V gave up 6 bases and J gave up 4 bases; unmatched junction bases: 4. The CDR3 DNA reads as TGCGCCAGCAGACTGCTAGCGGGGGGGTACAATGAGCAGTTCTTC. Its translation is CASRLLAGGYNEQFF.

The rearrangement joins TRBV18 to TRBJ1-1; 9 bases match TRBD1. CDR3 length: 12 residues. The germline V gene encodes CDR1 KGHSH and CDR2 LQKENI. V shed 6 bases and J 10 bases; nucleotides not matched to a gene: 6. CDR3 sequence: CASSPPDRGAFF. The CDR3 DNA reads as TGTGCCAGCTCTCCCCCGGACAGGGGAGCTTTCTTT.

This clone turned up a few times. The chain recombines TRBV20-1 with TRBJ2-7, with TRBD1 identical over 8 bases. Germline CDR1 reads DFQATT; CDR2 reads SNEGSKA (reference sequence). CDR3 size: 11 residues. V shed 5 bases, J shed 6 bases, and the junction held 3 bases outside the gene matches. The CDR3 reads CSARQGSEQYF. The CDR3 coding sequence is TGCAGTGCTCGACAGGGGTCCGAGCAGTACTTC.

This clone was found a few times. This sequence joins TRBV25-1 and TRBJ2-7; TRBD1 aligns across 9 bases. Germline lookup yields CDR1 MGHDK and CDR2 SYGVNS. Unmatched junction bases numbered 6, after V lost 1 base and J lost 2 bases. CDR3 length equals 16 residues. The CDR3 spells CASSELLGQGTYEQYF. In DNA, the CDR3 is TGTGCCAGCAGTGAATTGTTGGGACAGGGAACCTACGAGCAGTACTTC.

In this sample, this clone turned up a few times. This chain joins TRBV9 and TRBJ1-1, with 10 positions matching TRBD1. V lost 0 bases to trimming and J lost 7 bases; unmatched junction nucleotides: 6. The CDR3 is 15 residues long. Germline values: CDR1 SGDLS, CDR2 YYNGEE. This chain's CDR3 is CASSVAGTGESEAFF. CDR3 nucleotides: TGTGCCAGCAGCGTAGCCGGGACAGGGGAGAGTGAAGCTTTCTTT.

The chain's CDR3 is CASSENHGIAYGYTF. The CDR3 region has the DNA TGTGCCAGCAGTGAAAACCATGGGATTGCCTATGGCTACACCTTC. The rearrangement uses TRBV6-1 and TRBJ1-2; D call uncertain. This CDR3 comprises 15 residues. Trimming removed 2 bases at V and 4 bases at J, with 14 bases between. The V gene's germline CDR1 is MNHNS and CDR2 SASEGT.

This clone appeared a few times. V usage is TRBV18 and J usage is TRBJ2-7, with D perhaps matching TRBD1 (5 bases). The ends were cut back, 4 bases at V and 2 bases at J, with 15 bases in the middle. The CDR3 sequence is 15 residues long. Per germline, CDR1 KGHSH and CDR2 LQKENI. The CDR3 is CASSLLDSQTYEQYF. The DNA of the CDR3 is TGTGCCAGCTCACTACTCGACAGCCAGACCTACGAGCAGTACTTC.

Worth noting for this clone: This specimen includes other DNA sequences encoding the same CDR3. The chain is built from TRBV7-9 and TRBJ2-1; D perhaps matches TRBD2 (6 bases). V gave up 5 bases and J gave up 0 bases, with 11 bases separating them. This CDR3 is built from 15 residues. Germline-derived CDR1 and CDR2 are SEHNR and FQNEAQ (reference sequence). CDR3: CASSLRGSSYNEQFF. As DNA, the CDR3 is TGTGCCAGCAGCCTGCGGGGAAGCTCCTACAATGAGCAGTTCTTC.

This clone has more than one count but fewer than ten. The rearrangement joins TRBV7-9 to TRBJ1-2; 8 bases are a match to TRBD1. This CDR3 has 15 residues. Per the germline V gene, CDR1 is SEHNR and CDR2 is FQNEAQ (reference sequence). V lost 0 bases and J lost 8; bases outside the gene matches: 8. CDR3 DNA sequence: TGTGCCAGCAGCTTAGCCTCGACAGGGGCTCGGGGCTACACCTTC. As protein: CASSLASTGARGYTF.

The chain links TRBV10-3 to TRBJ2-7; 8 bases are shared with TRBD1. The ends lost 0 bases at V and 1 base at J; junction bases unmatched: 5. CDR3 length: 16 residues. Germline V gives CDR1 ENHRY, CDR2 SYGVKD. The CDR3 DNA sequence: TGTGCCATCAGTGAGTCGAGACAGGGGTTATCCTACGAGCAGTACTTC. It codes for CAISESRQGLSYEQYF.

A word on this clone: The same CDR3 can be traced to other DNA sequences in this sample. The V call is TRBV15, the J call TRBJ1-1; D call uncertain. Trimming took off 0 bases at V and 1 base at J, with 3 bases between the two ends. The CDR3 has 13 residues. Germline V gene lookup returns CDR1 LNHNV and CDR2 YYDKDF (reference sequence). The CDR3 DNA is TGTGCCACCAGCAGAGACCAGAACACTGAAGCTTTCTTT. Translation gives CATSRDQNTEAFF.

The rearrangement links TRBV14 to TRBJ1-6; TRBD1 matches 10 bases. The CDR3 sequence is 16 residues long. V dropped 1 base and J dropped 5; count of bases not matched to a gene: 2. In germline, CDR1 is SGHDN, CDR2 FVKESK. The CDR3: CASSQVGTGDNSPLHF. The CDR3 coding sequence is TGTGCCAGCAGCCAAGTTGGGACAGGGGATAATTCACCCCTCCACTTT.

The chain recombines TRBV6-5 with TRBJ2-5; TRBD1 might be the D (5 bases). CDR3 length: 14 amino acids. Trimming cost V 2 bases and J 5 bases, with 12 bases left between them. Germline-derived CDR1 and CDR2 are MNHEY and SVGAGI. CDR3 DNA sequence: TGTGCCAGCAGTTACGGGTACCCAGGGGAGACCCAGTACTTC. It translates to CASSYGYPGETQYF.

J is TRBJ2-4 and V is TRBV13; TRBD2 aligns across 7 bases. The trim removed 5 bases at V and 1 base at J, leaving 17 bases unmatched. Per germline, CDR1 PRHDT and CDR2 FYEKMQ (reference sequence). CDR3 length: 19 amino acids. CDR3 amino acids: CASSRSTGGPPRAKNIQYF. Here the CDR3 DNA reads TGTGCCAGCAGCAGATCTACGGGGGGTCCGCCGAGGGCCAAAAACATTCAGTACTTC.

This clone turned up a few times. The rearrangement links TRBV28 to TRBJ1-6; D is unclear. Trimming pared 6 bases from V and 5 bases from J, leaving 14 bases between. CDR3 length: 15 residues. Germline-derived CDR1 and CDR2 are MDHEN and SYDVKM. The CDR3 sequence: CASSPGIFNNSPLHF. The CDR3 DNA reads TGTGCCAGCAGCCCCGGGATCTTTAATAATTCACCCCTCCACTTT.

This clone appeared a few times. The chain carries TRBV19 and TRBJ2-1; 10 bases map to TRBD2. Germline CDR1 LNHDA, CDR2 SQIVND (reference sequence). With V trimmed by 3 bases and J by 9 bases, 8 bases remained unmatched. The CDR3 contains 15 residues. Here the CDR3 reads CASSMLLAGTSEQFF. CDR3 in DNA: TGTGCCAGTAGTATGTTACTAGCGGGGACGTCTGAGCAGTTCTTC. Full variable domain (rest looked up from reference TRBV19 and TRBJ2-1): DGGITQSPKYLFRKEGQNVTLSCEQNLNHDAMYWYRQDPGQGLRLIYYSQIVNDFQKGDIAEGYSVSREKKESFPLTVTSAQKNPTAFYLCASSMLLAGTSEQFFGPGTRLTVL.